Sequencing of this TCR beta chain was carried out in a study of T cells in Graves' hyperthyroidism and ophthalmopathy. RNA transcripts yielded amplified TCR beta CDR3 regions. HTBI primers were used for first-round RT-PCR of the TCR CDR3. TCRdb called the multiplex PCR reads again in MiXCR, with one record for every CDR3 protein. This sample carries almost 600,000 distinct CDR3 sequences, under 60% of them seen once, and the ten largest clones take more than 7%. It was considered stable Graves' hyperthyroidism when ophthalmopathy did not progress within 18 months. Each diagnosis was grounded in clinical symptoms, serum thyroxine and TRAb, thyroid ultrasound, and orbital computed tomography. The germline V gene encodes CDR1 MGHDK and CDR2 SYGVNS. The CDR3 consists of 14 residues. Notes on the study in general: Stable hyperthyroidism was told apart from ophthalmopathy by a model built on 13 V-J features.

Only a few counts were recorded for this clonotype. Its specificity is not known. The sequence was obtained from a young woman with Graves' hyperthyroidism. Material for sequencing was peripheral blood or thyroid tissue (not recorded which). The J gene is TRBJ2-7, the V gene TRBV25-1, with 12 nucleotides matching TRBD2. In nucleotides, the CDR3 is TGTGCTAGCGGGCTAGCGGGAGGGCCCTACGAGCAGTACTTC. Translation gives CASGLAGGPYEQYF.